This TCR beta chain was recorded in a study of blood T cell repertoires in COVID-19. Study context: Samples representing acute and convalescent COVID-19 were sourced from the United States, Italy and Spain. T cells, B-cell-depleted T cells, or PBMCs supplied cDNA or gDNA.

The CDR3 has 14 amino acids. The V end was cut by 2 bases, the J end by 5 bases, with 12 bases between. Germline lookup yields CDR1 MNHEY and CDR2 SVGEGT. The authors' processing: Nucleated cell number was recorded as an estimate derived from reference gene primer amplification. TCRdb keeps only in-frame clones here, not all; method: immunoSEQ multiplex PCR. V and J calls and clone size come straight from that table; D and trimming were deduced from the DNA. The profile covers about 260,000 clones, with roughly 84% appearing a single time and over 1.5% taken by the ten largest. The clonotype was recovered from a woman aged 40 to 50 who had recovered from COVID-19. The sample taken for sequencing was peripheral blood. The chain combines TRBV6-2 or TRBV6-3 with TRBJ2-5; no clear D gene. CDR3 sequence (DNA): TGTGCCAGCAGTTACCCACTCTCGCGGGAGACCCAGTACTTC. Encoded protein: CASSYPLSRETQYF.